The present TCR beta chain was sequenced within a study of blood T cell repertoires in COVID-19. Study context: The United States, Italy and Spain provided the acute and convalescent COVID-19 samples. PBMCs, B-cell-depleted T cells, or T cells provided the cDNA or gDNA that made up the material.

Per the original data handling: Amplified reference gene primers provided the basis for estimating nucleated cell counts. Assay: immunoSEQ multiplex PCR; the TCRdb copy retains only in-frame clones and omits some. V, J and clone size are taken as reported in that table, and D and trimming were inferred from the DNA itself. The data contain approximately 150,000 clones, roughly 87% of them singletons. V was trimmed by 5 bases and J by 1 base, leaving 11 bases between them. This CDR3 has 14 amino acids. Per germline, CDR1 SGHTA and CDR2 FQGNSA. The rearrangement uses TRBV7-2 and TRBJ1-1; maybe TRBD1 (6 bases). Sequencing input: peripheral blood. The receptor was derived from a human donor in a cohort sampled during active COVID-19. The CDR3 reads CASSPADRNTEAFF. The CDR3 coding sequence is TGTGCCAGCAGCCCGGCGGACAGGAACACTGAAGCTTTCTTT.